Listed here are 28 T cell receptor beta chains from one sample, sequenced in a study of molecular identifiers for immune sequencing clone quantification (dated by TCRdb to between 2017 and 2018). Libraries were prepared through PCR. The listed sequencing device is NextSeq 500. TCRdb passed the public sequencing reads through fastp at Q25 and MiXCR, retaining productive beta sequences. CDR3 protein duplicates are merged, each entry listing the most common genes and DNA. The sample has 97,000 or so distinct CDR3 sequences on record, under 40% of them singletons. The top ten clonotypes cover about a tenth of the sample. The specimen was naive CD8+ T cells from blood, with Jurkat cell RNA spiked in. The cell subset or site label, read with the paper, signifies: FACS-sorted CD8+CD4-CCR7+CD45RA+ naive T cells. The receptor set was obtained from a human donor in good health. Some libraries in this study had Jurkat cell RNA spiked in.

This clonotype was counted only a few times. The chain recombines TRBV6-2 or TRBV6-3 with TRBJ2-3; D remains ambiguous. CDR1 is MNHEY, CDR2 SVGEGT, per germline. V shed 5 bases and J shed 2 bases, with 14 bases lying between them. The CDR3 totals 15 residues. The CDR3 loop reads CASSHPHRPTDTQYF. As DNA, the CDR3 is TGTGCCAGCAGTCACCCCCACCGCCCCACAGATACGCAGTATTTT.

Comments on this clonotype: A much larger clone lies one base from this, so it may be a read error. This sequence joins TRBV28 and TRBJ2-7; D not certain. The length of the CDR3 is 14 residues. Germline values: CDR1 MDHEN, CDR2 SYDVKM. Trimming took off 10 bases at V and 3 bases at J, with 19 bases between the two ends. In DNA, the CDR3 is TGTGCCAACCCTAAGAGGTTCAGAAACTACGAGCAGTACTTC. The encoded protein is CANPKRFRNYEQYF.

Details on this clonotype: This may stem from a read error, because a much larger clone lies one nucleotide away. This rearrangement joins TRBV29-1 to TRBJ2-7; 7 nucleotides match TRBD1. The germline V gene has CDR1 SQVTM and CDR2 ANQGSEA. CDR3 length: 11 residues. The CDR3 DNA reads TGCAGCGCCCAAACAGGGGCCGAGCAGAACTTC. This gives the protein CSAQTGAEQNF.

In regard to this clonotype: Germline is not matched at one junction end, which may reflect a read error. The chain recombines TRBV28 with TRBJ1-6, with D hard to call. Per the germline V gene, CDR1 is MDHEN and CDR2 is SYDVKM. The CDR3 length is 16 residues. CDR3 in amino acids: CASTPRQAYYNPPLHF. The CDR3 DNA is TGTGCCAGCACTCCCCGGCAGGCCTACTATAATCCACCCCTCCACTTT.

This clonotype appeared a few times. The V and J genes are TRBV6-6 and TRBJ2-7; 11 positions match TRBD2. CDR1 and CDR2 (germline): MNHNY, SVGAGI (reference sequence). CDR3 length: 16 amino acids. Trimming cost V 6 bases and J 5 bases; bases outside gene matches: 12. The CDR3 reads CASSHGLAGPPDEQYF. The CDR3 nucleotides read TGTGCCAGCAGCCACGGACTAGCGGGCCCCCCTGACGAGCAGTACTTC.

This clonotype was seen many times. The gene calls are TRBV29-1 and TRBJ2-5; the match to TRBD1 covers 10 bases. This CDR3 has 19 residues. Germline CDR1 and CDR2: SQVTM and ANQGSEA. The junction had 14 bases not matched to a gene; V was cut back by 0 bases and J by 1 base. CDR3 sequence: CSVEDLLAGQGLGQETQYF. The CDR3 region has the DNA TGCAGCGTTGAAGATCTTTTGGCGGGACAGGGGTTAGGCCAAGAGACCCAGTACTTC.

The rearrangement uses TRBV7-2 and TRBJ2-1; maybe TRBD1 (6 bases). Trimming removed 5 bases at V and 2 bases at J, with 10 bases between. The CDR3 is made up of 14 amino acids. Germline V gives CDR1 SGHTA, CDR2 FQGNSA. DNA for the CDR3: TGTGCCAGCAGCCATACAGGGACCTACAATGAGCAGTTCTTC. Translated: CASSHTGTYNEQFF.

The rearrangement joins TRBV9 to TRBJ2-1; D may be TRBD1 or TRBD2 (6 bases each). CDR1 is SGDLS and CDR2 is YYNGEE in the germline V gene. V was pared by 0 bases and J by 9 bases, with 13 bases between. The CDR3 sequence is 14 residues long. In nucleotides, the CDR3 is TGTGCCAGCAGCGTAGTATCAGGGGAGGTTGAGCAGTTCTTC. This codes for CASSVVSGEVEQFF.

This clonotype was seen a handful of times. The chain joins TRBV3-1 to TRBJ2-7, with D perhaps being TRBD1 or TRBD2 (5 bases each). CDR1 and CDR2 from the germline V gene are LGHDT and YNNKEL (reference sequence). The CDR3 is 14 residues long. Trimming took off 4 bases at V and 4 bases at J, with 14 bases between the two ends. CDR3 nucleotides: TGTGCCAGCAGCCTTTTACGCAGGGAGTACGAGCAGTACTTC. Amino acids: CASSLLRREYEQYF.

J is TRBJ1-4 and V is TRBV10-3; 7 nucleotides match TRBD1. CDR1 and CDR2 from the germline V gene are ENHRY and SYGVKD. The CDR3 covers 17 residues. V gave up 2 bases and J gave up 6 bases; unmatched junction bases: 12. CDR3 loop: CAISEVWQGVDDEKLFF. In DNA, the CDR3 is TGTGCCATCAGTGAGGTCTGGCAGGGGGTAGATGATGAAAAACTGTTTTTT.

The J gene is TRBJ1-6, the V gene TRBV4-1, with no clear D. Germline CDR1 is MGHRA and CDR2 is YSYEKL. The CDR3 is 15 amino acids. The V end lost 2 bases, the J end lost 3 bases, and 8 bases lay between the germline ends. The CDR3 region is CASSQWNNYNSPLHF. The CDR3 coding sequence is TGCGCCAGCAGCCAATGGAACAACTATAATTCACCCCTCCACTTT.

About this clonotype: A read error may produce the germline difference seen at one junction end. This chain joins TRBV7-9 and TRBJ1-3; possibly TRBD1 for D (5 bases). The CDR3 is made up of 17 amino acids. Germline lookup yields CDR1 SEHNR and CDR2 FQNEAQ (reference sequence). This chain's CDR3 is CASSYRQGEDSGNAIYF. Here the CDR3 DNA reads TGTGCCAGCAGCTATAGGCAGGGCGAAGACTCTGGAAACGCCATATATTTT. The variable domain in full, completed from reference TRBV7-9 and TRBJ1-3, reads DTGVSQNPRHKITKRGQNVTFRCDPISEHNRLYWYRQTLGQGPEFLTYFQNEAQLEKSRLLSDRFSAERPKGSFSTLEIQRTEQGDSAMYLCASSYRQGEDSGNAIYFGEGSWLTVV.

Of note for this clonotype: This may be a read error: a much more frequent sequence differs by one nucleotide. The chain carries TRBV28 and TRBJ1-6; no reliable D call. CDR3 length equals 15 residues. The V gene's germline CDR1 is MDHEN and CDR2 SYDVKM. As DNA, the CDR3 is TGTGCCAGCAGTTTATTTTCAGTCAATAATTCATCCCTCCACTTT. Its translation: CASSLFSVNNSSLHF.

J is TRBJ2-3 and V is TRBV5-1; 9 nucleotides align to TRBD2. CDR1 is SGHRS, CDR2 YFSETQ, per germline. The CDR3 sequence is 15 residues long. Trimming cost V 0 bases and J 6 bases; bases outside gene matches: 5. Written as DNA, the CDR3 is TGCGCCAGCAGCTTGGACGGCGGGAGGGCCGATACGCAGTATTTT. Protein product: CASSLDGGRADTQYF.

This clonotype was detected ten times or more. The chain uses TRBV12-3 or TRBV12-4 and TRBJ2-5; no clear D. V lost 3 bases to trimming and J lost 3 bases, with 5 bases between them. The CDR3 has 12 amino acids. CDR3 amino acids: CASSFNEETQYF. DNA for the CDR3: TGTGCCAGCAGTTTCAACGAAGAGACCCAGTACTTC.

This clonotype was found many times. J is TRBJ2-4 and V is TRBV12-3 or TRBV12-4; D not resolved. This CDR3 is 16 amino acids long. Trimming removed 3 bases at V and 0 bases at J, with 12 bases between. The CDR3 loop reads CASSFFLSLAKNIQYF. The CDR3 nucleotides read TGTGCCAGCAGTTTTTTTTTGAGTCTAGCCAAAAACATTCAGTACTTC.

V usage is TRBV3-1 and J usage is TRBJ2-7, with D perhaps matching TRBD1 (6 bases). The CDR3 is 15 amino acids. Trimming took off 8 bases at V and 0 bases at J, with 17 bases between the two ends. Looked up from germline, CDR1 is LGHDT and CDR2 is YNNKEL (reference sequence). This chain's CDR3 is CASRPGTDSSYEQYF. CDR3 in DNA: TGTGCCAGCCGTCCCGGGACGGACAGCTCCTACGAGCAGTACTTC.

To note about this clonotype: A read error may explain this, as a much larger clone is one base away. This chain uses TRBV15 with TRBJ1-5; D is unresolved. With the DNA end fitting TRBJ2-3 better, the J assignment may be wrong. The CDR3 spans 15 residues. Germline V gene lookup returns CDR1 LNHNV and CDR2 YYDKDF (reference sequence). The CDR3 nucleotides read TGTGCCACCAGCACCCGGCCCGTTGGCAATCAGCCCCAGTATTTT. Amino acids: CATSTRPVGNQPQYF.

The rearrangement joins TRBV29-1 to TRBJ1-2, with D unresolved. The CDR3 has 12 amino acids. Looked up from germline, CDR1 is SQVTM and CDR2 is ANQGSEA. V gave up 0 bases and J gave up 6 bases, with 8 bases separating them. The CDR3 sequence: CSVEDRNHGYTF. Written as DNA, the CDR3 is TGCAGCGTTGAAGATCGGAACCATGGCTACACCTTC.

This clonotype was seen at least ten times. The V gene is TRBV28, the J gene TRBJ1-5; D is ambiguous. The germline CDR1 and CDR2 sequences are MDHEN and SYDVKM. The CDR3 covers 11 residues. V lost 5 bases to trimming and J lost 5 bases, with 4 bases between them. The CDR3 sequence is CASSQDQPQHF. CDR3 nucleotides: TGTGCCAGCAGTCAGGATCAGCCCCAGCATTTT.

This clonotype was detected a few times. The J gene is TRBJ1-2, the V gene TRBV28, with D possibly matching TRBD1 (5 bases). CDR1 and CDR2 from the germline V gene are MDHEN and SYDVKM. The CDR3 length is 13 residues. V lost 8 bases and J lost 3, with 13 bases in between. In DNA form, the CDR3 reads TGTGCCAGCCTCCTCCAGGGAGACTATGGCTACACCTTC. This translates into CASLLQGDYGYTF.

This clonotype was recorded at least ten times. The chain joins TRBV4-2 to TRBJ2-7, with a weak D call TRBD2 (5 bases). The CDR3 sequence is 14 residues long. Germline assignment: CDR1 LGHNA and CDR2 YNFKEQ. Between the trimmed V and J ends, which lost 4 bases and 5 bases, there was a span of 15 bases. The CDR3 nucleotides read TGTGCCAGCAGCCGTCAAGAGGGAACCCACGAGCAGTACTTC. This gives the protein CASSRQEGTHEQYF.

In the case of this clonotype: One junction end disagrees with the germline gene, perhaps due to a read error. The gene calls are TRBV2 and TRBJ2-3; 9 nucleotides agree with TRBD2. Germline V CDR1 and CDR2: SNHLY, FYNNEI. This CDR3 comprises 17 residues. CDR3 residues: CASCEAWGLAGEDTQYF. The CDR3 DNA sequence: TGTGCCAGCTGTGAAGCGTGGGGTTTAGCGGGGGAGGATACGCAGTATTTT. The variable domain in full, with the rest retrieved from reference TRBV2 and TRBJ2-3, is EPEVTQTPSHQVTQMGQEVILRCVPISNHLYFYWYRQILGQKVEFLVSFYNNEISEKSEIFDDQFSVERPDGSNFTLKIRSTKLEDSAMYFCASCEAWGLAGEDTQYFGPGTRLTVL.

The chain uses TRBV7-9 and TRBJ2-4; 10 bases map to TRBD1. The V gene's germline CDR1 is SEHNR and CDR2 FQNEAQ (reference sequence). Unmatched junction bases numbered 10, after V lost 5 bases and J lost 6 bases. CDR3 length: 16 residues. Here the CDR3 reads CASSRGQGRSRNIQYF. The CDR3 bases are TGTGCCAGCAGCAGGGGACAGGGGCGGTCCAGAAACATTCAGTACTTC.

Ten or more counts support this clonotype. The chain combines TRBV6-2 or TRBV6-3 with TRBJ2-1; 13 bases align to TRBD2. CDR1 MNHEY and CDR2 SVGEGT come from the germline V gene. With 7 bases clipped from V and 8 bases from J, the junction kept 5 bases outside the gene matches. This CDR3 spans 14 amino acids. The CDR3: CASTGLAGEDEQFF. CDR3 DNA: TGTGCCAGCACCGGACTAGCGGGAGAAGATGAGCAGTTCTTC.

This chain joins TRBV28 and TRBJ1-4; D is unresolved. CDR1 and CDR2 from the germline V gene are MDHEN and SYDVKM. V was trimmed by 4 bases and J by 4 bases, leaving 7 bases between them. The CDR3 contains 13 residues. The CDR3 loop is CASSSDLNEKLFF. The CDR3 DNA sequence: TGTGCCAGCAGTTCAGACCTTAATGAAAAACTGTTTTTT.

This clonotype has only a few counts. The chain links TRBV6-2 or TRBV6-3 to TRBJ2-7; no clear D gene. V lost 0 bases and J lost 5, with 20 bases in between. There are 17 residues in the CDR3. The germline V gene has CDR1 MNHEY and CDR2 SVGEGT. CDR3 residues: CASSYSFLPGKLHEQYF. CDR3 DNA sequence: TGTGCCAGCAGTTACTCGTTCCTCCCTGGGAAGCTTCACGAGCAGTACTTC.

The chain is built from TRBV20-1 and TRBJ1-1; no clear D gene. Germline values: CDR1 DFQATT, CDR2 SNEGSKA (reference sequence). This CDR3 has 14 amino acids. V was pared by 6 bases and J by 0 bases, with 14 bases between. CDR3 sequence (DNA): TGCAGTGCCATCCTTTGGGAGGTGAACACTGAAGCTTTCTTT. It translates to CSAILWEVNTEAFF.